This TCR beta chain was recorded in a study of identifying expanded T cells in peripheral blood. Sequencing used immunoSEQ multiplex PCR; TCRdb keeps in-frame clones, though not all of them. The table includes about 85,000 clones, 70% to 90% detected once. CDR1 is KGHSH, CDR2 LQKENI, per germline. The CDR3 has 14 residues. Losses at the gene ends were 6 bases for V and 3 bases for J; bases not matched to a gene: 3. The TCR sequence derives from a person between 18 and 75 years old in good health. The sequenced sample was blood. V and J are TRBV18 and TRBJ2-5; 11 nucleotides match TRBD2. CDR3 bases: TGTGCCAGCTCGCCGACTAGCGGGGAAGAGACCCAGTACTTC. Its translation is CASSPTSGEETQYF.